These 21 T cell receptor beta chains were sequenced from one sample in a study of blood T cell repertoires in COVID-19. Method: immunoSEQ multiplex PCR; TCRdb's copy keeps in-frame clones and lacks some. The sample has under 350,000 clones; approximately 90% are singletons. The sample taken for sequencing was peripheral blood. These receptors all come from a man in his forties with acute or convalescent COVID-19.

J is TRBJ1-5 and V is TRBV24-1; 8 bases are shared with TRBD1. CDR3 length: 14 residues. Looked up from germline, CDR1 is KGHDR and CDR2 is SFDVKD. The V gene end was trimmed by 7 bases and the J gene end by 2 bases; junction bases not matched to a gene: 3. The CDR3 DNA is TGTGCCACCAGGCTGGACAGGGGCAATCAGCCCCAGCATTTT. The encoded protein is CATRLDRGNQPQHF.

V is TRBV11-2 and J is TRBJ1-3, with 8 nucleotides matching TRBD1. After removal of 5 bases from V and 4 bases from J, the junction contained 4 bases not matched to a gene. Per the germline V gene, CDR1 is SGHAT and CDR2 is FQNNGV. CDR3 length: 14 residues. The CDR3 here is CASSPDRVGNTIYF. The CDR3 DNA follows: TGTGCCAGCAGCCCGGACAGGGTCGGAAACACCATATATTTT.

This clone was observed a single time. V usage is TRBV5-1 and J usage is TRBJ1-1, with 7 nucleotides matching TRBD1. This CDR3 is built from 14 residues. After removal of 4 bases from V and 4 bases from J, the junction contained 7 bases not matched to a gene. Looked up from germline, CDR1 is SGHRS and CDR2 is YFSETQ. In DNA form, the CDR3 reads TGCGCCAGCAGCCCCGACAGGGTGTCCACTGAAGCTTTCTTT. Translated, it gives CASSPDRVSTEAFF.

The table lists this clone with a count of one. The chain joins TRBV12-3 or TRBV12-4 to TRBJ2-1; the D gene is possibly TRBD1 (6 bases). The V end lost 6 bases, the J end lost 8 bases, and 11 bases lay between the germline ends. CDR3 length equals 12 residues. The DNA for the CDR3 is TGTGCCAGCAGGCGAACAGGGCATGAGCAGTTCTTC. It codes for CASRRTGHEQFF.

The chain combines TRBV9 with TRBJ2-7; D might be TRBD1 (6 bases). The length of the CDR3 is 12 residues. CDR1 is SGDLS, CDR2 YYNGEE, per germline. The ends were cut back, 6 bases at V and 6 bases at J, with 13 bases in the middle. CDR3 residues: CASNSGAGEQYF. The DNA for the CDR3 is TGTGCCAGCAATTCAGGGGCGGGCGAGCAGTACTTC.

The sample holds one count of this clone. The chain recombines TRBV30 with TRBJ1-2; weak D call: TRBD1 (6 bases). V lost 7 bases and J 2 bases, leaving 11 bases between the germline ends. Germline assignment: CDR1 GTSNPN and CDR2 SVGIG (reference sequence). The CDR3 totals 12 residues. In DNA form, the CDR3 reads TGTGCCTTTACTACAGGGAACTATGGCTACACCTTC. Translated, it gives CAFTTGNYGYTF.

The CDR3 is CASSIDRGQPAFF. The CDR3 nucleotides are TGTGCCAGCAGCATTGACAGGGGGCAGCCCGCTTTCTTT. The J gene is TRBJ1-1, the V gene TRBV12-3 or TRBV12-4, with 10 bases lining up with TRBD1. The junction had 9 bases not matched to a gene; V was cut back by 6 bases and J by 11 bases. The CDR3 contains 13 residues.

V and J are TRBV19 and TRBJ2-3; 9 positions match TRBD2. Unmatched junction bases numbered 3, after V lost 3 bases and J lost 2 bases. The CDR3 runs to 15 residues. Germline CDR1 is LNHDA and CDR2 is SQIVND (reference sequence). The CDR3 loop is CASSILAGFTDTQYF. In DNA, the CDR3 is TGTGCCAGTAGTATTCTAGCGGGGTTCACAGATACGCAGTATTTT.

This sequence joins TRBV5-1 and TRBJ1-1, with 9 bases matching TRBD1. Germline assignment: CDR1 SGHRS and CDR2 YFSETQ. The J segment lost 2 bases and the V segment lost 3 bases, leaving 11 bases of the junction unmatched. The CDR3 extends over 17 amino acids. The CDR3 nucleotides read TGCGCCAGCAGCTCATCCACAGGGGGCGTAAGTAACACTGAAGCTTTCTTT. Amino acid sequence: CASSSSTGGVSNTEAFF. Complete variable domain (other parts from reference TRBV5-1 and TRBJ1-1): KAGVTQTPRYLIKTRGQQVTLSCSPISGHRSVSWYQQTPGQGLQFLFEYFSETQRNKGNFPGRFSGRQFSNSRSEMNVSTLELGDSALYLCASSSSTGGVSNTEAFFGQGTRLTVV.

This rearrangement joins TRBV24-1 to TRBJ2-7; 11 bases agree with TRBD1. CDR1 and CDR2 (germline): KGHDR, SFDVKD. The CDR3 is made up of 16 amino acids. V gave up 4 bases and J gave up 8 bases; unmatched junction bases: 12. CDR3 in DNA: TGTGCCACCAGTGAGAACTCGGACAGGGGGCCGGGCAAGCAGTACTTC. It translates to CATSENSDRGPGKQYF.

The V and J genes are TRBV27 and TRBJ1-1, with D perhaps TRBD1 (5 bases). The CDR3 has 13 residues. Trimming cost V 5 bases and J 6 bases, with 13 bases left between them. CDR1 and CDR2 from the germline V gene are MNHEY and SMNVEV (reference sequence). The DNA of the CDR3 is TGTGCCAGCAGTCCAGGGTTTATCGCTGAAGCTTTCTTT. Residues: CASSPGFIAEAFF.

The rearrangement links TRBV19 to TRBJ2-1; a possible D gene is TRBD1 (5 bases). Trimming cost V 4 bases and J 5 bases, with 15 bases left between them. Germline V gives CDR1 LNHDA, CDR2 SQIVND (reference sequence). The CDR3 consists of 15 residues. The DNA for the CDR3 is TGTGCCAGTAGTACAACAGGTACTATTAACAATGAGCAGTTCTTC. Translation: CASSTTGTINNEQFF.

J is TRBJ2-2 and V is TRBV10-1; D may be TRBD2 (6 bases). The germline V gene encodes CDR1 WNHNN and CDR2 SYGVQD (reference sequence). The CDR3 is made up of 15 amino acids. V shed 4 bases and J shed 4 bases, with 13 bases lying between them. The CDR3 is CASSGEAGSTGELFF. CDR3 nucleotide sequence: TGCGCCAGCAGTGGGGAGGCAGGGAGCACCGGGGAGCTGTTTTTT.

The chain recombines TRBV11-2 with TRBJ1-1; 8 nucleotides line up with TRBD1. Trimming at V came to 5 bases and at J to 0 bases, leaving 2 bases not matched to a gene. Germline CDR1 SGHAT, CDR2 FQNNGV. The CDR3 length is 14 residues. CDR3 protein: CASSEGQVNTEAFF. CDR3 DNA: TGTGCCAGCAGCGAGGGACAGGTGAACACTGAAGCTTTCTTT.

J is TRBJ1-2 and V is TRBV7-2, with unresolved D. V was cut by 0 bases and J by 10 bases, with 12 bases left in between. The CDR3 is 13 residues long. Germline lookup yields CDR1 SGHTA and CDR2 FQGNSA. CDR3 residues: CASSLARTASYTF. CDR3 in DNA: TGTGCCAGCAGCTTAGCGCGTACAGCCTCCTACACCTTC.

The V call is TRBV12-3 or TRBV12-4, the J call TRBJ2-1; D is ambiguous. The CDR3 is made up of 12 amino acids. The V end was cut by 1 base, the J end by 12 bases, with 10 bases between. The CDR3 here is CASSLGRMRQFF. The CDR3, as DNA: TGTGCCAGCAGTTTAGGGCGGATGCGGCAGTTCTTC.

V is TRBV2 and J is TRBJ1-1; TRBD1 matches 9 bases. CDR1 and CDR2 from the germline V gene are SNHLY and FYNNEI. Trimming took 2 bases from V and 0 from J; bases not matched to a gene: 10. The CDR3 runs 18 residues. In nucleotides, the CDR3 is TGTGCCAGCAGTGAATTTAGGCGGACAGGGGCCCTGAACACTGAAGCTTTCTTT. Amino acids: CASSEFRRTGALNTEAFF.

This clone occurred a few times. This chain uses TRBV5-4 with TRBJ1-2, with 8 bases fitting TRBD1. This CDR3 comprises 14 residues. J was trimmed by 8 bases and V by 4 bases; bases with no gene match: 10. Per the germline V gene, CDR1 is SGHNT and CDR2 is YYREEE (reference sequence). CDR3 residues: CASSQDRGVEGYTF. CDR3 nucleotides: TGTGCCAGCAGCCAAGACAGGGGAGTGGAGGGCTACACCTTC.

This clone was counted a few times. An end of the junction differs from the germline gene, which may be a read error. The rearrangement joins TRBV5-5 to TRBJ1-5; 9 bases are a match to TRBD1. The germline V gene encodes CDR1 SGHKS and CDR2 YYEKEE (reference sequence). CDR3 length equals 17 residues. The CDR3 protein is CASSLDRGRGSNQPQHF. The DNA for the CDR3 is TGTGCCAGCAGTTTGGACAGGGGAAGGGGTAGCAATCAGCCCCAGCATTTT.

This chain links TRBV9 with TRBJ2-1; a possible D gene is TRBD1 (6 bases). CDR1 is SGDLS, CDR2 YYNGEE, per germline. The germline V and J ends were trimmed by 2 bases and 1 base, with 10 bases remaining between them. The CDR3 has 15 amino acids. The CDR3 DNA reads as TGTGCCAGCAGCGTGCAGGGGAATTCCTACAATGAGCAGTTCTTC. It encodes CASSVQGNSYNEQFF.

This clone was counted between two and nine times. The genes are TRBV29-1 and TRBJ1-5; the D is unclear. Germline CDR1 and CDR2: SQVTM and ANQGSEA. V was trimmed by 4 bases and J by 6 bases, leaving 13 bases between them. The CDR3 has 13 residues. The CDR3 reads CSVVSQAGQPQHF. The DNA of the CDR3 is TGCAGCGTTGTTTCCCAGGCAGGTCAGCCCCAGCATTTT.